This note documents a single T cell receptor beta chain sequence. TCRdb's copy holds only in-frame clones and misses some; the assay was immunoSEQ multiplex PCR. This table holds about 130,000 clones, around 92% found once. The data derive from a study of control samples from healthy donors and cancer patients. The ends lost 3 bases at V and 7 bases at J; junction bases unmatched: 5. Germline CDR1 reads LNHDA; CDR2 reads SQIVND (reference sequence). The CDR3 sequence is 14 residues long. The sample was blood. The chain joins TRBV19 to TRBJ2-1, with 8 bases lining up with TRBD2. The clonotype originates from a woman aged 45-60 years in good health. The CDR3 region has the DNA TGTGCCAGTAGTATGAGCGGGAGTTCAAATGAGCAGTTCTTC. Its protein is CASSMSGSSNEQFF.